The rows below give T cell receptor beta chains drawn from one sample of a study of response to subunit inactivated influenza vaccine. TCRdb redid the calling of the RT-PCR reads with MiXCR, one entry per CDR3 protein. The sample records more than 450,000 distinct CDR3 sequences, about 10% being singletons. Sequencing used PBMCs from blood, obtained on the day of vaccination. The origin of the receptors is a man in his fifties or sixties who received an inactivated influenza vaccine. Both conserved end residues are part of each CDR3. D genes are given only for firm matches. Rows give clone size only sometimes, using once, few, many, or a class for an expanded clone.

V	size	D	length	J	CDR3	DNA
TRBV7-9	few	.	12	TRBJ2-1	CATPGPTNEQFF	TGTGCCACGCCGGGACCTACAAATGAGCAGTTCTTC
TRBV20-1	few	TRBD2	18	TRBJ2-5	CSARDRRLAGGRGETQYF	TGCAGTGCTAGAGATAGGAGACTAGCGGGAGGGCGAGGTGAGACCCAGTACTTC
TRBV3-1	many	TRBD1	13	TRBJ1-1	CASSHGQGGEAFF	TGTGCCAGCAGCCACGGACAGGGAGGGGAAGCTTTCTTT
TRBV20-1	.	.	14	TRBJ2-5	CSASPRRTQETQYF	TGCAGTGCTAGCCCGCGGCGCACGCAAGAGACCCAGTACTTC
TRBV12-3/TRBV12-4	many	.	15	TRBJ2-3	CASSFLPSFTDTQYF	TGTGCCAGCAGTTTTCTTCCTAGCTTCACAGATACGCAGTATTTT
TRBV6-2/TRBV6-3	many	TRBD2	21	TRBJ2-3	CASSYSSTSGQIDSSTDTQYF	TGTGCCAGCAGTTACTCGAGTACTAGCGGGCAAATCGACTCTAGCACAGATACGCAGTATTTT
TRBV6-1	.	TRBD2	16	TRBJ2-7	CASSPNGLAGTYEQYF	TGTGCCAGCAGTCCAAACGGGCTAGCGGGGACCTACGAGCAGTACTTC
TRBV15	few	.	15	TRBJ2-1	CATSREGGWANEQFF	TGTGCCACCAGCAGAGAAGGAGGATGGGCCAATGAGCAGTTCTTC
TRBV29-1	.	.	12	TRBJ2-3	CSARIITDTQYF	TGCAGCGCTAGGATAATCACAGATACGCAGTATTTT
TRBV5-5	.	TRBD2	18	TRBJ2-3	CASSGTSGRPSRTDTQYF	TGTGCCAGCAGCGGGACTAGCGGGAGGCCCTCCCGCACAGATACGCAGTATTTT
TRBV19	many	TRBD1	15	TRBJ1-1	CASSIRTGIGAEAFF	TGTGCCAGTAGTATCCGGACAGGAATAGGGGCTGAAGCTTTCTTT
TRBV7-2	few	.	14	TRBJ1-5	CASNITDSNQPQHF	TGTGCCAGCAACATTACAGATAGCAATCAGCCCCAGCATTTT
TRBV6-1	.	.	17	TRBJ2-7	CASSEAKRTEVYYEQYF	TGTGCCAGCAGTGAAGCGAAAAGGACAGAGGTCTACTACGAGCAGTACTTC
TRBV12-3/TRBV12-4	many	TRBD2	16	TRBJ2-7	CASSAPGTSGSYEQYF	TGTGCCAGCAGTGCCCCCGGGACTAGCGGCTCCTACGAGCAGTACTTC
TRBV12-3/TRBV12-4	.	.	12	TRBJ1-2	CASSLRGRGYTF	TGTGCCAGCAGTTTACGGGGGCGCGGCTACACCTTC
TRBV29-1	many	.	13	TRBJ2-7	CSVVDTRLYEQYF	TGCAGCGTTGTGGACACACGACTCTACGAGCAGTACTTC
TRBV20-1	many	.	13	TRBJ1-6	CSARTAYNSPLHF	TGCAGTGCTAGAACTGCTTATAATTCACCCCTCCACTTT
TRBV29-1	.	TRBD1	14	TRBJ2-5	CSAKTGAAQETQYF	TGCAGCGCAAAGACAGGGGCCGCGCAAGAGACCCAGTACTTC
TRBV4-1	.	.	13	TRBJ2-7	CASSQWQNYEQYF	TGCGCCAGCAGCCAATGGCAGAACTACGAGCAGTACTTC
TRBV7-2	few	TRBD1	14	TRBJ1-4	CASSLTRGPEKLFF	TGTGCCAGCAGCCTAACCAGGGGGCCGGAAAAACTGTTTTTT
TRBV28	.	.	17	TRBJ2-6	CASSSPGARSGANVLTF	TGTGCCAGCAGTTCCCCGGGGGCGAGGTCTGGGGCCAACGTCCTGACTTTC
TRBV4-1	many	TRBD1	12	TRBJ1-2	CASSLTGVGYTF	TGCGCCAGCAGTCTTACAGGGGTAGGCTACACCTTC
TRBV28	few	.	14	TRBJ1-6	CASSLIRVGSPLHF	TGTGCCAGCAGTTTAATCAGGGTGGGTTCACCCCTCCACTTT
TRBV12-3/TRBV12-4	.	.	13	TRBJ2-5	CASSSGAEETQYF	TGTGCCAGCAGTTCAGGGGCTGAAGAGACCCAGTACTTC
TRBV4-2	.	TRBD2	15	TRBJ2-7	CASSLDGLASYEQYF	TGTGCCAGCAGCCTGGACGGACTAGCCTCCTACGAGCAGTACTTC
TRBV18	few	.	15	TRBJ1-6	CASSPRTADNSPLHF	TGTGCCAGCTCACCGCGGACAGCGGATAATTCACCCCTCCACTTT